The 4 T cell receptor beta chains reported below all come from one sample, sequenced in a study of blood T cell repertoires in COVID-19. Sequencing used immunoSEQ multiplex PCR; TCRdb keeps in-frame clones, though not all of them. The table includes 100,000 to 150,000 clones, around 77% detected once. Sequenced sample: peripheral blood. The receptors stem from a human donor in a cohort sampled during active COVID-19.

The rearrangement links TRBV14 to TRBJ2-5, with D maybe TRBD2 (6 bases). From germline, CDR1 is SGHDN and CDR2 FVKESK. The CDR3 has 16 residues. V gave up 0 bases and J gave up 3 bases, with 14 bases separating them. CDR3 in DNA: TGTGCCAGCAGCCAAGATGTACGGGGGAACAAAGAGACCCAGTACTTC. This encodes CASSQDVRGNKETQYF.

CDR3 loop: CASSLGPGTGDTQYF. The CDR3 nucleotides read TGCGCCAGCAGCTTGGGGCCAGGGACTGGGGATACGCAGTATTTT. The J gene is TRBJ2-3, the V gene TRBV5-1, with D maybe TRBD2 (6 bases). The CDR3 runs to 15 residues. Germline V gene lookup returns CDR1 SGHRS and CDR2 YFSETQ. The ends were cut back, 0 bases at V and 6 bases at J, with 14 bases in the middle.

V gene TRBV6-5 combines with J gene TRBJ1-3; D remains ambiguous. Trimming stripped 5 bases from V and 0 bases from J, with 8 bases between. Germline V gene sequence: CDR1 MNHEY, CDR2 SVGAGI. The CDR3 runs to 14 residues. CDR3 sequence: CASSPISSGNTIYF. CDR3 in DNA: TGTGCCAGCAGTCCTATCTCCTCTGGAAACACCATATATTTT.

The rearrangement uses TRBV11-3 and TRBJ1-6; 7 bases are shared with TRBD1. CDR3 size: 17 residues. Per germline, CDR1 SGHNT and CDR2 YENEEA. J was trimmed by 8 bases and V by 3 bases; bases with no gene match: 13. The chain's CDR3 is CASSFSKLGDSDSPLHF. The CDR3 nucleotides are TGTGCCAGCAGCTTTTCGAAGCTAGGGGACAGCGATTCACCCCTCCACTTT.